The 27 T cell receptor beta chains given below trace back to one sample, sequenced in a study of memory CD4+ T cells and cytomegalovirus serostatus. The sort gate was single viable CD3+CD4+CD8-CD45RO+ cells for memory CD4+ T cells. Sequencing used immunoSEQ multiplex PCR; TCRdb keeps in-frame clones, though not all of them. The data hold around 44,000 clones, with around 78% observed a single time. Sequenced sample: memory CD4+ T cells from blood. These receptors were taken from an adult in good health and CMV-seronegative.

The chain has TRBV4-2 and TRBJ1-1; perhaps TRBD1 as D (5 bases). The CDR3 sequence is 13 residues long. Germline CDR1 reads LGHNA; CDR2 reads YNFKEQ. Between the trimmed V and J ends, which lost 2 bases and 4 bases, there was a span of 8 bases. CDR3 DNA: TGTGCCAGCAGCCAACAGGGTCGCACTGAAGCTTTCTTT. Encoded protein: CASSQQGRTEAFF.

The V gene is TRBV7-8, the J gene TRBJ1-5, with D perhaps matching TRBD1 (5 bases). CDR3 size: 15 residues. The germline V gene has CDR1 SGHVS and CDR2 FQNEAQ. Deletions cut 0 bases from V and 4 bases from J, with 10 bases between. The chain's CDR3 is CASSLAGQRNQPQHF. The CDR3 DNA sequence: TGTGCCAGCAGCTTAGCGGGGCAGCGTAATCAGCCCCAGCATTTT.

This chain connects TRBV7-2 to TRBJ2-6, with a weak D call TRBD1 (6 bases). Germline CDR1 and CDR2: SGHTA and FQGNSA. This CDR3 contains 14 residues. Trimming cost V 9 bases and J 4 bases, with 13 bases left between them. CDR3 in DNA: TGTGCCAGTAAAACAGGGCACGGGGCCAACGTCCTGACTTTC. Translation gives CASKTGHGANVLTF.

The gene calls are TRBV5-8 and TRBJ2-3, with TRBD2 as a possible D gene (7 bases). V lost 3 bases, J lost 2 bases, and 13 bases lay in between. The CDR3 is 15 amino acids. CDR1 and CDR2 from the germline V gene are SGHTS and YDEGEE. The CDR3 coding sequence is TGTGCCAGCAGCTACGGAGGGGGGGTCACAGATACGCAGTATTTT. Translation gives CASSYGGGVTDTQYF. The entire variable domain, with the rest obtained from reference TRBV5-8 and TRBJ2-3, is as follows: EAGVTQSPTHLIKTRGQQATLRCSPISGHTSVYWYQQALGLGLQFLLWYDEGEERNRGNFPPRFSGRQFPNYSSELNVNALELEDSALYLCASSYGGGVTDTQYFGPGTRLTVL.

The chain uses TRBV19 and TRBJ2-7; TRBD2 might be the D (5 bases). Deletions cut 2 bases from V and 1 base from J, with 12 bases between. This CDR3 is built from 15 residues. Germline assignment: CDR1 LNHDA and CDR2 SQIVND (reference sequence). This CDR3 reads CASSINGEGSYEQYF. Written as DNA, the CDR3 is TGTGCCAGTAGTATAAACGGCGAGGGTTCCTACGAGCAGTACTTC.

V and J are TRBV7-9 and TRBJ1-5; D unresolved. The V end was cut by 1 base, the J end by 5 bases, with 12 bases between. CDR1 is SEHNR, CDR2 FQNEAQ, per germline (reference sequence). The CDR3 runs 15 residues. CDR3 in DNA: TGTGCCAGCAGCTTAGACGGGAGAGGCGATCAGCCCCAGCATTTT. Its protein is CASSLDGRGDQPQHF.

V gene TRBV11-2 combines with J gene TRBJ2-7; D unresolved. Germline V gene sequence: CDR1 SGHAT, CDR2 FQNNGV. V lost 5 bases, J lost 3 bases, and 14 bases lay in between. The CDR3 has 14 amino acids. CDR3 in amino acids: CASSPLVGGYEQYF. In nucleotides, the CDR3 is TGTGCCAGCAGCCCTCTAGTAGGCGGCTACGAGCAGTACTTC.

This chain links TRBV28 with TRBJ2-7; D assignment may be TRBD1 or TRBD2 (5 bases each). The CDR3 runs to 11 residues. CDR1 MDHEN and CDR2 SYDVKM come from the germline V gene. V lost 8 bases, J lost 10 bases, and 15 bases lay in between. The CDR3 reads CASSTGTSQYF. The CDR3 region has the DNA TGTGCCAGCTCTACCGGGACCTCTCAGTACTTC. The full variable domain, completed using reference TRBV28 and TRBJ2-7, is DVKVTQSSRYLVKRTGEKVFLECVQDMDHENMFWYRQDPGLGLRLIYFSYDVKMKEKGDIPEGYSVSREKKERFSLILESASTNQTSMYLCASSTGTSQYFGPGTRLTVT.

The chain carries TRBV30 and TRBJ2-6; unclear D gene. From germline, CDR1 is GTSNPN and CDR2 SVGIG (reference sequence). The V end lost 5 bases, the J end lost 0 bases, and 8 bases lay between the germline ends. The CDR3 runs to 14 residues. The CDR3 DNA follows: TGTGCCTGGGCGCGAAACTCTGGGGCCAACGTCCTGACTTTC. Residues: CAWARNSGANVLTF.

This chain uses TRBV27 with TRBJ2-2, with a possible D match to TRBD1 (5 bases). This CDR3 contains 15 residues. Trimming shortened V by 3 bases and J by 5 bases, and 13 bases separated the two germline ends. Germline V CDR1 and CDR2: MNHEY, SMNVEV (reference sequence). This CDR3 is CASSLVGQSTGELFF. The CDR3 DNA follows: TGTGCCAGCAGTTTGGTGGGGCAGTCGACCGGGGAGCTGTTTTTT.

The rearrangement joins TRBV5-1 to TRBJ2-1; 8 bases line up with TRBD1. CDR1 is SGHRS, CDR2 YFSETQ, per germline. This CDR3 has 16 amino acids. V dropped 4 bases and J dropped 6; count of bases not matched to a gene: 12. DNA of the CDR3: TGCGCCAGCAGCCCGCAGGGGGCCCGAGTCAGCAATGAGCAGTTCTTC. Its protein is CASSPQGARVSNEQFF.

The chain joins TRBV2 to TRBJ2-5, with D possibly called TRBD1 or TRBD2 (5 bases each). Trimming shortened V by 5 bases and J by 5 bases, and 12 bases separated the two germline ends. In germline, CDR1 is SNHLY, CDR2 FYNNEI. This CDR3 has 13 residues. The CDR3 loop reads CASSKSGRETQYF. The CDR3, as DNA: TGTGCCAGCAGTAAATCGGGGCGGGAGACCCAGTACTTC.

V usage is TRBV5-1 and J usage is TRBJ1-3, with 7 bases identical to TRBD1. Germline V CDR1 and CDR2: SGHRS, YFSETQ. With 4 bases clipped from V and 1 base from J, the junction kept 11 bases outside the gene matches. This CDR3 spans 17 amino acids. CDR3 bases: TGCGCCAGCAGCGACGTATCAAGGGGGCTTTCTGGAAACACCATATATTTT. Encoded protein: CASSDVSRGLSGNTIYF.

V usage is TRBV7-8 and J usage is TRBJ2-1, with D unclear. The germline CDR1 and CDR2 sequences are SGHVS and FQNEAQ. Trimming removed 3 bases at V and 9 bases at J, with 12 bases between. This CDR3 has 13 residues. CDR3: CASSLSLGLEQFF. CDR3 sequence (DNA): TGTGCCAGCAGCTTGAGCCTAGGGCTTGAGCAGTTCTTC.

This rearrangement joins TRBV7-8 to TRBJ2-3, with 7 positions matching TRBD2. This CDR3 has 13 amino acids. V was clipped by 3 bases and J by 3 bases; unmatched bases: 0. Germline V lookup: CDR1 SGHVS, CDR2 FQNEAQ. The CDR3 protein is CASSLGGTDTQYF. In DNA form, the CDR3 reads TGTGCCAGCAGCTTGGGGGGGACAGATACGCAGTATTTT. Variable domain in full (rest from reference TRBV7-8 and TRBJ2-3): GAGVSQSPRYKVAKRGQDVALRCDPISGHVSLFWYQQALGQGPEFLTYFQNEAQLDKSGLPSDRFFAERPEGSVSTLKIQRTQQEDSAVYLCASSLGGTDTQYFGPGTRLTVL.

This clone occurred a few times. The J gene is TRBJ1-2, the V gene TRBV27; tentative D call: TRBD1 (6 bases). V was pared by 5 bases and J by 8 bases, with 18 bases between. The germline V gene encodes CDR1 MNHEY and CDR2 SMNVEV (reference sequence). The CDR3 is 14 amino acids. The CDR3 sequence: CASSPRDTLQGYTF. CDR3 nucleotide sequence: TGTGCCAGCAGTCCCCGGGACACTTTACAAGGCTACACCTTC.

J is TRBJ1-2 and V is TRBV4-1; TRBD1 aligns across 8 bases. With V trimmed by 2 bases and J by 3 bases, 14 bases remained unmatched. Per the germline V gene, CDR1 is MGHRA and CDR2 is YSYEKL. The CDR3 extends over 18 amino acids. The CDR3 sequence is CASSQIQARAGGHYGYTF. Written as DNA, the CDR3 is TGCGCCAGCAGCCAAATCCAAGCTCGCGCAGGGGGCCACTATGGCTACACCTTC.

The genes are TRBV6-1 and TRBJ2-7; D possibly matches TRBD1 or TRBD2 (5 bases each). Germline loops: CDR1 MNHNS, CDR2 SASEGT. The CDR3 totals 15 residues. V was trimmed by 0 bases and J by 1 base, leaving 10 bases between them. In nucleotides, the CDR3 is TGTGCCAGCAGTGAAGCCCTGGGGACGTCCTACGAGCAGTACTTC. It yields the protein CASSEALGTSYEQYF.

The chain recombines TRBV6-5 with TRBJ1-4; D is unclear. Trimming removed 0 bases from V and 3 bases from J, with 8 bases in between. This CDR3 contains 15 residues. From germline, CDR1 is MNHEY and CDR2 SVGAGI. For the CDR3, the DNA is TGTGCCAGCAGTTACTCGCGTGCCGCTAATGAAAAACTGTTTTTT. Residues: CASSYSRAANEKLFF.

V gene TRBV6-5 combines with J gene TRBJ1-2; TRBD1 agrees at 11 bases. Germline CDR1 and CDR2: MNHEY and SVGAGI. The CDR3 runs to 15 residues. Losses at the gene ends were 10 bases for V and 6 bases for J; bases not matched to a gene: 13. The CDR3 DNA reads TGTGCCACCCTCCGTCCCGGGACAGGGGGGGATGGCTACACCTTC. Its translation is CATLRPGTGGDGYTF.

J is TRBJ2-1 and V is TRBV18, with 10 bases aligning to TRBD1. From germline, CDR1 is KGHSH and CDR2 LQKENI. The CDR3 totals 17 residues. The V gene end was trimmed by 5 bases and the J gene end by 9 bases; junction bases not matched to a gene: 16. CDR3 in DNA: TGTGCCAGCTCATCCACATCGGGACAGGGGACCTTAACTGAGCAGTTCTTC. Residues: CASSSTSGQGTLTEQFF.

CDR3 DNA sequence: TGTGCCAGCTCAAACGGAAATCAGCCCCAGCATTTT. It specifies CASSNGNQPQHF. V and J are TRBV18 and TRBJ1-5; unclear D gene. Germline CDR1 and CDR2: KGHSH and LQKENI. CDR3 size: 12 residues. Trimming pared 5 bases from V and 4 bases from J, leaving 6 bases between.

The chain is built from TRBV27 and TRBJ2-3; 9 positions agree with TRBD1. This CDR3 is 14 amino acids long. The germline CDR1 and CDR2 sequences are MNHEY and SMNVEV (reference sequence). V gave up 9 bases and J gave up 2 bases; unmatched junction bases: 6. CDR3: CASGRDRATDTQYF. CDR3 coding DNA: TGTGCCAGTGGCCGGGACAGGGCCACAGATACGCAGTATTTT.

The genes are TRBV11-2 and TRBJ1-2; TRBD1 matches at 8 bases. This CDR3 is 16 amino acids long. J lost 6 bases, V lost 5 bases, and 14 bases had no gene match. Germline V gene lookup returns CDR1 SGHAT and CDR2 FQNNGV. The CDR3 coding sequence is TGTGCCAGCAGCGAGTACGGACAGGGTTTGGGGAATGGCTACACCTTC. The encoded protein is CASSEYGQGLGNGYTF.

The chain carries TRBV4-1 and TRBJ1-2, with 8 bases that match TRBD1. Germline V gene data show CDR1 as MGHRA and CDR2 as YSYEKL. Trimming at V came to 6 bases and at J to 0 bases, leaving 15 bases not matched to a gene. The CDR3 contains 18 residues. The CDR3 region has the DNA TGCGCCAGCAGGGCTTCTCTCTCGAAGGACAGGGCTAACTATGGCTACACCTTC. Protein sequence: CASRASLSKDRANYGYTF.

This clone was found once. J is TRBJ2-5 and V is TRBV2, with a weak D call TRBD1 (6 bases). With the DNA end fitting TRBJ2-7 better, the J assignment may be wrong. Germline V gene sequence: CDR1 SNHLY, CDR2 FYNNEI. The CDR3 is made up of 13 amino acids. The CDR3 DNA sequence: TGTGCCACCGCCGGGACAATCACCTACGAGCAGTACTTC. Protein sequence: CATAGTITYEQYF.

The V gene is TRBV28, the J gene TRBJ1-4, with D uncertain. CDR3 length equals 12 residues. Germline V CDR1 and CDR2: MDHEN, SYDVKM. V shed 7 bases and J shed 7 bases, with 10 bases lying between them. This chain's CDR3 is CASTGRVEKLFF. The CDR3 nucleotides read TGTGCCAGCACGGGGAGGGTTGAAAAACTGTTTTTT. The full variable domain, with the rest looked up from reference TRBV28 and TRBJ1-4, is DVKVTQSSRYLVKRTGEKVFLECVQDMDHENMFWYRQDPGLGLRLIYFSYDVKMKEKGDIPEGYSVSREKKERFSLILESASTNQTSMYLCASTGRVEKLFFGSGTQLSVL.